This T cell receptor beta chain stems from a study of blood T cells in healthy people across ages. Total RNA extracted from each sample amounted to at least 6 micrograms. Germline V gives CDR1 LGHDT, CDR2 YNNKEL (reference sequence). With V trimmed by 3 bases and J by 3 bases, 10 bases remained unmatched. The CDR3 is 16 residues long. PCR was performed a second time for about 7 to 11 cycles using a sample-barcoded 5' primer and a J-beta primer mix. Each CDR3 protein gets one entry after TCRdb re-called the 5' RACE reads with MiXCR. Of around 1.5 million distinct CDR3 sequences listed, approximately 59% are singletons.

This chain links TRBV3-1 with TRBJ2-7; 8 bases agree with TRBD1. The material sequenced was blood. The clonotype comes from a man between 18 and 35 years old in good health. This CDR3 reads CASSQKGTGWIYEQYF. The CDR3 region has the DNA TGTGCCAGCAGCCAGAAAGGGACAGGATGGATCTACGAGCAGTACTTC.